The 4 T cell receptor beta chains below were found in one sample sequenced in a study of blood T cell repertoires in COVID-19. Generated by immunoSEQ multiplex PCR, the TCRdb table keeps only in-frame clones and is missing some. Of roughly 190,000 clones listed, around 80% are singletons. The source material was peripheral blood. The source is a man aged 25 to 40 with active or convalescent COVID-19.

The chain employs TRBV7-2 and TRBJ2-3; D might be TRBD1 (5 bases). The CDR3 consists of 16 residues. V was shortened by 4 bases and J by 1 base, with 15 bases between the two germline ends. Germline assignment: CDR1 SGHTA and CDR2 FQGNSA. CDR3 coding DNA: TGTGCCAGCAGCTCCTGGACAAACCGCCGCACAGATACGCAGTATTTT. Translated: CASSSWTNRRTDTQYF. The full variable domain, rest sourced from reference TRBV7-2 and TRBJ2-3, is GAGVSQSPSNKVTEKGKDVELRCDPISGHTALYWYRQSLGQGLEFLIYFQGNSAPDKSGLPSDRFSAERTGGSVSTLTIQRTQQEDSAVYLCASSSWTNRRTDTQYFGPGTRLTVL.

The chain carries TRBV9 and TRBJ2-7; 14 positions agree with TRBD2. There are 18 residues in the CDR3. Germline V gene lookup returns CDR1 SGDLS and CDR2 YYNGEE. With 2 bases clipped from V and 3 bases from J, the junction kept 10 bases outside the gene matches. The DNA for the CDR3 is TGTGCCAGCAGCGTCAGACACCCCGGACTAGCGGGGGGCTACGAGCAGTACGTC. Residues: CASSVRHPGLAGGYEQYV.

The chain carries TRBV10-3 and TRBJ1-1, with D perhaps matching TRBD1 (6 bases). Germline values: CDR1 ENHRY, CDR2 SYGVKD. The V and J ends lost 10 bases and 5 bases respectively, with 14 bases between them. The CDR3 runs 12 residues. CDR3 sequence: CATVGGGTEAFF. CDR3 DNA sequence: TGTGCCACGGTAGGGGGGGGGACTGAAGCTTTCTTT.

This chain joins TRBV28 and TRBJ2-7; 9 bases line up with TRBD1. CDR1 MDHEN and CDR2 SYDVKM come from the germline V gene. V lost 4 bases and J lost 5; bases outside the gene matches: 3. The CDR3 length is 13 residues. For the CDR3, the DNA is TGTGCCAGCAGTTCTGGGACAGGGAACGAGCAGTACTTC. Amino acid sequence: CASSSGTGNEQYF.